Below are 31 T cell receptor beta chains sequenced from a single sample in a study of shared clonotypes between healthy human individuals. Only in-frame clones appear in the TCRdb table, and some are missing; sequencing was by immunoSEQ multiplex PCR. The data contain roughly 2.6 million clones, over 85% of them seen just once; the ten biggest clones take up about 0.13%. The sample was naive CD4+ T cells sorted from blood. As for subset: CD45RA+ positively selected. These receptors came from a young man in good health.

Concerning this clone itself: The same CDR3 is also encoded by other DNA sequences in this sample. V and J are TRBV28 and TRBJ1-1; D uncertain. Trimming stripped 5 bases from V and 0 bases from J, with 10 bases between. The CDR3 is 14 residues long. CDR1 is MDHEN and CDR2 is SYDVKM in the germline V gene. CDR3 coding DNA: TGTGCCAGCAGTCTAGTTCAGATGAACACTGAAGCTTTCTTT. It codes for CASSLVQMNTEAFF.

This chain connects TRBV5-5 to TRBJ1-4; D uncertain. Trimming shortened V by 4 bases and J by 4 bases, and 14 bases separated the two germline ends. Germline CDR1 is SGHKS and CDR2 is YYEKEE (reference sequence). CDR3 length: 15 residues. Here the CDR3 reads CASSVDGARNEKLFF. The CDR3 nucleotides read TGTGCCAGCAGCGTGGACGGAGCCCGTAATGAAAAACTGTTTTTT.

This sequence joins TRBV6-1 and TRBJ1-3, with D unclear. The CDR3 loop spans 14 amino acids. Germline lookup yields CDR1 MNHNS and CDR2 SASEGT. The germline V and J ends were trimmed by 7 bases and 0 bases, with 10 bases remaining between them. The CDR3 spells CASISPFSGNTIYF. Written as DNA, the CDR3 is TGTGCCAGCATTTCCCCCTTCTCTGGAAACACCATATATTTT.

This chain uses TRBV10-3 with TRBJ2-3, with 8 bases that match TRBD2. The CDR3 loop spans 15 amino acids. The V gene end was trimmed by 10 bases and the J gene end by 2 bases; junction bases not matched to a gene: 11. CDR1 is ENHRY, CDR2 SYGVKD, per germline. The CDR3 is CATGKGGGPTDTQYF. Here the CDR3 DNA reads TGTGCCACCGGAAAGGGCGGGGGGCCCACAGATACGCAGTATTTT.

This rearrangement joins TRBV7-6 to TRBJ1-6; 10 nucleotides match TRBD1. This CDR3 contains 14 residues. Germline V gene sequence: CDR1 SGHVS, CDR2 FNYEAQ. The V and J ends lost 5 bases and 12 bases, in that order; junction bases with no gene match: 7. CDR3 sequence reads: CASSPGQGQRPLHF. Written as DNA, the CDR3 is TGTGCCAGCAGCCCGGGACAGGGGCAAAGACCCCTCCACTTT.

The V gene is TRBV5-4, the J gene TRBJ1-4; D gene uncertain. Trimming took 0 bases from V and 0 from J, leaving 9 bases between them. From germline, CDR1 is SGHNT and CDR2 YYREEE (reference sequence). The CDR3 extends over 16 amino acids. In nucleotides, the CDR3 is TGTGCCAGCAGCTTGGAACCCGTTGCAACTAATGAAAAACTGTTTTTT. It specifies CASSLEPVATNEKLFF.

The chain recombines TRBV21-1 with TRBJ2-5; the table's TRBD1 call for D was not verified on the DNA. TRBV21-1 is reported as a pseudogene. This CDR3 spans 16 amino acids. This CDR3 is CASSKVEDRTQETQYF. The CDR3 region has the DNA TGTGCCAGCAGCAAAGTAGAGGACAGGACCCAAGAGACCCAGTACTTC.

The gene calls are TRBV6-5 and TRBJ2-7; tentative D call: TRBD2 (6 bases). Per the germline V gene, CDR1 is MNHEY and CDR2 is SVGAGI. V was pared by 6 bases and J by 0 bases, with 15 bases between. The CDR3 is 15 amino acids. In DNA form, the CDR3 reads TGTGCCAGCAGCCCCTCATGGGAGGACTCCTACGAGCAGTACTTC. It translates to CASSPSWEDSYEQYF.

This clone has a handful of counts. CDR3 DNA sequence: TGTGCCAGTAGTTCAAGCGGGACAGGCTTCAATCAGCCCCAGCATTTT. This sequence encodes CASSSSGTGFNQPQHF. This sequence joins TRBV19 and TRBJ1-5; 8 bases are shared with TRBD1. Germline CDR1 reads LNHDA; CDR2 reads SQIVND (reference sequence). V was pared by 5 bases and J by 3 bases, with 9 bases of the junction left unmatched. This CDR3 has 16 amino acids.

The chain couples TRBV5-1 to TRBJ2-7, with D unclear. V was clipped by 0 bases and J by 0 bases, with 7 bases between them. CDR1 and CDR2 from the germline V gene are SGHRS and YFSETQ. CDR3 size: 14 residues. Here the CDR3 DNA reads TGCGCCAGCAGCTTGGAACAGATCTCCTACGAGCAGTACTTC. Protein: CASSLEQISYEQYF. Full variable domain (remainder filled in from reference TRBV5-1 and TRBJ2-7): KAGVTQTPRYLIKTRGQQVTLSCSPISGHRSVSWYQQTPGQGLQFLFEYFSETQRNKGNFPGRFSGRQFSNSRSEMNVSTLELGDSALYLCASSLEQISYEQYFGPGTRLTVT.

A single count supports this clone. DNA for the CDR3: TGTGCCAGCAGCCTAGCGGGGGTTATCCCAGATACGCAGTATTTT. This gives the protein CASSLAGVIPDTQYF. The V gene is TRBV5-4, the J gene TRBJ2-3; 10 nucleotides match TRBD2. The CDR3 runs 15 residues. The junction had 6 bases not matched to a gene; V was cut back by 4 bases and J by 4 bases. Per the germline V gene, CDR1 is SGHNT and CDR2 is YYREEE (reference sequence).

CDR3 sequence: CASKDSLHNEQFF. In DNA, the CDR3 is TGCGCCAGCAAGGACTCCTTACACAATGAGCAGTTCTTC. This rearrangement joins TRBV5-1 to TRBJ2-1, with TRBD2 as a possible D gene (5 bases). Between the trimmed V and J ends, which lost 6 bases and 5 bases, there was a span of 12 bases. The CDR3 has 13 amino acids. Germline CDR1 reads SGHRS; CDR2 reads YFSETQ. The complete variable domain, with remaining parts taken from reference TRBV5-1 and TRBJ2-1, reads KAGVTQTPRYLIKTRGQQVTLSCSPISGHRSVSWYQQTPGQGLQFLFEYFSETQRNKGNFPGRFSGRQFSNSRSEMNVSTLELGDSALYLCASKDSLHNEQFFGPGTRLTVL.

The chain employs TRBV4-3 and TRBJ1-2; no definite D call. The germline CDR1 and CDR2 sequences are LGHNA and YSLEER. Trimming removed 1 base from V and 3 bases from J, with 12 bases in between. There are 15 residues in the CDR3. CDR3: CASSQVSQQDYGYTF. CDR3 bases: TGCGCCAGCAGCCAAGTCTCTCAGCAAGACTATGGCTACACCTTC.

The V and J genes are TRBV6-1 and TRBJ2-2; possible D gene TRBD1, 6 bases. The CDR3 covers 15 residues. In germline, CDR1 is MNHNS, CDR2 SASEGT. V lost 6 bases and J lost 2, with 13 bases in between. The CDR3 DNA follows: TGTGCCAGCAGACGGACAGCCCGCAACACCGGGGAGCTGTTTTTT. This sequence encodes CASRRTARNTGELFF.

Worth noting for this clone: Different DNA sequences within this sample yield the same CDR3. The rearrangement uses TRBV28 and TRBJ1-5; TRBD1 agrees at 7 bases. There are 16 residues in the CDR3. The J segment lost 0 bases and the V segment lost 2 bases, leaving 4 bases of the junction unmatched. Germline CDR1 is MDHEN and CDR2 is SYDVKM. This CDR3 is CASSLRTGISNQPQHF. As DNA, the CDR3 is TGTGCCAGCAGTTTACGGACAGGAATTAGCAATCAGCCCCAGCATTTT.

This clone has a single count. This chain links TRBV18 with TRBJ2-2; unclear D gene. The germline V gene encodes CDR1 KGHSH and CDR2 LQKENI. V was cut by 3 bases and J by 0 bases, with 11 bases left in between. The CDR3 runs 16 residues. CDR3 coding DNA: TGTGCCAGCTCACCGCGCACAACAGCGAACACCGGGGAGCTGTTTTTT. It is translated as CASSPRTTANTGELFF.

The rearrangement links TRBV9 to TRBJ2-7, with a tentative D call TRBD1 (6 bases). In germline, CDR1 is SGDLS, CDR2 YYNGEE. Trimming took off 6 bases at V and 0 bases at J, with 19 bases between the two ends. The CDR3 extends over 16 amino acids. This CDR3 reads CASTRTGGNHSYEQYF. CDR3 in DNA: TGTGCCAGCACCAGAACTGGGGGCAACCACTCCTACGAGCAGTACTTC.

The V call is TRBV18, the J call TRBJ1-2; no clear D gene. The CDR3 consists of 12 residues. V lost 0 bases to trimming and J lost 9 bases, with 8 bases between them. Germline CDR1 KGHSH, CDR2 LQKENI. CDR3 amino acids: CASSPPGFRYTF. The CDR3, as DNA: TGTGCCAGCTCACCACCGGGGTTTCGCTACACCTTC.

The chain joins TRBV5-8 to TRBJ2-1; TRBD1 agrees at 9 bases. Germline V gene lookup returns CDR1 SGHTS and CDR2 YDEGEE. This CDR3 has 17 residues. Trimming at V came to 3 bases and at J to 6 bases, leaving 13 bases not matched to a gene. CDR3 loop: CASSYTLGTGLINEQFF. CDR3 sequence (DNA): TGTGCCAGCAGCTACACCCTAGGGACAGGGTTGATCAATGAGCAGTTCTTC.

The gene calls are TRBV7-2 and TRBJ1-4, with 8 nucleotides matching TRBD1. V gave up 5 bases and J gave up 10 bases; unmatched junction bases: 9. The CDR3 has 14 amino acids. From germline, CDR1 is SGHTA and CDR2 FQGNSA. The CDR3 sequence is CASSPTGGNGKLFF. The CDR3 nucleotides are TGTGCCAGCAGCCCCACAGGGGGGAACGGAAAACTGTTTTTT.

This chain joins TRBV7-2 and TRBJ2-7; TRBD2 matches at 11 bases. The CDR3 has 18 amino acids. V dropped 3 bases and J dropped 1; count of bases not matched to a gene: 11. CDR1 is SGHTA and CDR2 is FQGNSA in the germline V gene. Here the CDR3 reads CASSFSLPGLAVSYEQYF. The DNA of the CDR3 is TGTGCCAGCAGCTTTTCTTTACCGGGACTAGCGGTATCCTACGAGCAGTACTTC. Full variable domain (outside the CDR3, taken from reference TRBV7-2 and TRBJ2-7): GAGVSQSPSNKVTEKGKDVELRCDPISGHTALYWYRQSLGQGLEFLIYFQGNSAPDKSGLPSDRFSAERTGGSVSTLTIQRTQQEDSAVYLCASSFSLPGLAVSYEQYFGPGTRLTVT.

The V call is TRBV29-1, the J call TRBJ2-7; D is possibly TRBD2 (7 bases). V was clipped by 3 bases and J by 2 bases, with 17 bases between them. The CDR3 extends over 15 amino acids. Per the germline V gene, CDR1 is SQVTM and CDR2 is ANQGSEA. CDR3 bases: TGCAGCGTTGAGGGGAGGGGGACACCGCCCTACGAGCAGTACTTC. It codes for CSVEGRGTPPYEQYF.

The rearrangement joins TRBV28 to TRBJ1-6; D call uncertain. Germline V gives CDR1 MDHEN, CDR2 SYDVKM. Trimming shortened V by 3 bases and J by 6 bases, and 0 bases separated the two germline ends. The CDR3 has 11 amino acids. The CDR3 protein is CASSFNSPLHF. The DNA of the CDR3 is TGTGCCAGCAGTTTTAATTCACCCCTCCACTTT.

A word on this clone: At one end the junction does not follow the germline gene, possibly because of a read error. The chain is built from TRBV6-1 and TRBJ2-5; 10 bases fit TRBD2. Germline lookup yields CDR1 MNHNS and CDR2 SASEGT. The CDR3 has 14 amino acids. The DNA for the CDR3 is TGTGCCAGCAGGGAAGCGGGGGGGACGAAGACCCAGTACTTC. Translated, it gives CASREAGGTKTQYF.

The gene calls are TRBV6-5 and TRBJ2-6; D not resolved. This CDR3 comprises 13 residues. V was clipped by 8 bases and J by 1 base, with 6 bases between them. Germline CDR1 and CDR2: MNHEY and SVGAGI. CDR3: CASGLSGANVLTF. In DNA form, the CDR3 reads TGTGCCAGCGGCCTTTCTGGGGCCAACGTCCTGACTTTC.

The V gene is TRBV27, the J gene TRBJ2-1; D perhaps matches TRBD1 (6 bases). The ends were cut back, 6 bases at V and 10 bases at J, with 16 bases in the middle. The CDR3 extends over 13 amino acids. From germline, CDR1 is MNHEY and CDR2 SMNVEV (reference sequence). This CDR3 is CASRQSGGVEQFF. CDR3 nucleotides: TGTGCCAGCAGACAATCTGGGGGCGTGGAGCAGTTCTTC.

V and J are TRBV6-6 and TRBJ2-3, with 9 bases identical to TRBD2. J lost 5 bases, V lost 8 bases, and 11 bases had no gene match. Germline CDR1 MNHNY, CDR2 SVGAGI (reference sequence). The CDR3 has 15 amino acids. The CDR3 nucleotides are TGTGCCAGCTGGGGCCGCGGCGGGAGGGGAGATACGCAGTATTTT. Its translation: CASWGRGGRGDTQYF.

The chain has TRBV11-2 and TRBJ2-5; 7 positions match TRBD2. Germline V gene sequence: CDR1 SGHAT, CDR2 FQNNGV. This CDR3 region has 13 residues. The junction had 5 bases not matched to a gene; V was cut back by 7 bases and J by 3 bases. Written as DNA, the CDR3 is TGTGCCAGCACCGGGGAGGGGAAAGAGACCCAGTACTTC. Protein sequence: CASTGEGKETQYF.

The gene calls are TRBV19 and TRBJ1-4; 7 positions agree with TRBD1. Germline lookup yields CDR1 LNHDA and CDR2 SQIVND (reference sequence). The CDR3 has 14 amino acids. V shed 6 bases, J shed 4 bases, and the junction held 5 bases outside the gene matches. CDR3 residues: CASRRTGFNEKLFF. DNA for the CDR3: TGTGCCAGTAGAAGGACAGGCTTTAATGAAAAACTGTTTTTT.

V is TRBV7-9 and J is TRBJ2-7, with D perhaps matching TRBD1 or TRBD2 (6 bases each). CDR3 size: 17 residues. The V gene's germline CDR1 is SEHNR and CDR2 FQNEAQ (reference sequence). V was clipped by 0 bases and J by 2 bases, with 17 bases between them. This CDR3 is CASSLAWRDTETYEQYF. The CDR3 DNA reads TGTGCCAGCAGCTTAGCGTGGCGGGACACCGAAACCTACGAGCAGTACTTC.

The chain employs TRBV6-5 and TRBJ2-7; 8 bases align to TRBD2. The J segment lost 3 bases and the V segment lost 2 bases, leaving 3 bases of the junction unmatched. CDR3 length: 14 amino acids. Germline lookup yields CDR1 MNHEY and CDR2 SVGAGI. CDR3 amino acids: CASSYAGGDYEQYF. The CDR3 DNA reads as TGTGCCAGCAGTTACGCGGGGGGAGACTACGAGCAGTACTTC.